These 6 T cell receptor beta chains were all obtained from the same sample, sequenced in a study of blood T cells in healthy people across ages. A second PCR of 7 to 11 cycles used a sample-barcoded 5' primer and a J-beta primer mix. MiXCR was run by TCRdb on the 5' RACE reads, yielding one entry per CDR3 protein. The profile shows 2 million or so distinct CDR3 sequences, around half of them singletons. Material: blood. Receptor source: a woman between 40 and 55 years old in good health.

The chain has TRBV29-1 and TRBJ2-5, with 8 bases that match TRBD2. J was trimmed by 9 bases and V by 2 bases; bases with no gene match: 23. The CDR3 is 18 amino acids. CDR1 SQVTM and CDR2 ANQGSEA come from the germline V gene. The CDR3 region has the DNA TGCAGCGTTGAATCCCTCCGGTCCACCCGAGCGGGGGCAAAGGCCCAGTACTTC. Translating it yields CSVESLRSTRAGAKAQYF.

This chain connects TRBV25-1 to TRBJ2-3, with 8 nucleotides matching TRBD1. The V segment lost 1 base and the J segment 1 base; nucleotides outside the gene matches: 7. Germline V gene sequence: CDR1 MGHDK, CDR2 SYGVNS. This CDR3 is built from 17 residues. The CDR3 DNA reads TGTGCCAGCAGTGAATTCGGACAGGGCGGAGGCACAGATACGCAGTATTTT. Its translation is CASSEFGQGGGTDTQYF.

V is TRBV6-6 and J is TRBJ2-1; the D gene is possibly TRBD2 (5 bases). Germline lookup yields CDR1 MNHNY and CDR2 SVGAGI (reference sequence). V lost 2 bases and J 8 bases, leaving 16 bases between the germline ends. The CDR3 is made up of 15 amino acids. CDR3 DNA sequence: TGTGCCAGCAGTTACCCCGAGACCGGGAAGTATGAGCAGTTCTTC. The encoded protein is CASSYPETGKYEQFF.

The chain uses TRBV25-1 and TRBJ2-3; tentatively, D is TRBD2 (6 bases). Germline assignment: CDR1 MGHDK and CDR2 SYGVNS. Deletions cut 8 bases from V and 3 bases from J, with 12 bases between. CDR3 length: 13 residues. Here the CDR3 DNA reads TGTGCCAGCGAGGGGAGGTGGACAGATACGCAGTATTTT. Translation: CASEGRWTDTQYF.

V usage is TRBV20-1 and J usage is TRBJ2-1; no definite D call. This CDR3 has 11 amino acids. Germline CDR1 is DFQATT and CDR2 is SNEGSKA (reference sequence). V lost 1 base and J lost 5, with 3 bases in between. In DNA form, the CDR3 reads TGCAGTGCTAGAGGGCACAATGAGCAGTTCTTC. Translation: CSARGHNEQFF.

The chain recombines TRBV20-1 with TRBJ2-2, with TRBD1 matching 7 bases. Per the germline V gene, CDR1 is DFQATT and CDR2 is SNEGSKA (reference sequence). V was clipped by 6 bases and J by 3 bases; unmatched bases: 4. There are 13 residues in the CDR3. The CDR3, as DNA: TGCAGTGCGAGCGACAGGGACACCGGGGAGCTGTTTTTT. It encodes CSASDRDTGELFF.